This T cell receptor beta chain was identified during a study of PD-L1 blockade in urothelial cancer. Assay: immunoSEQ multiplex PCR; the TCRdb copy retains only in-frame clones and omits some. The profile shows 100,000 to 150,000 clones, approximately 84% of them singletons. The time point here: pretreatment peripheral blood. Locally advanced or metastatic urothelial carcinoma affected all patients. This CDR3 has 17 residues. Germline CDR1 and CDR2: SGDLS and YYNGEE. The ends were cut back, 0 bases at V and 0 bases at J, with 12 bases in the middle. The V gene is TRBV9, the J gene TRBJ2-2; D perhaps matches TRBD1 (5 bases). This TCR derives from a man aged 50 to 60 with urothelial cancer. Sample: PBMCs, taken around atezolizumab (anti-PD-L1) treatment. CDR3 nucleotide sequence: TGTGCCAGCAGCGTAGCGGCAGGGTCGTCGAACACCGGGGAGCTGTTTTTT. This translates into CASSVAAGSSNTGELFF.